A selection of T cell receptor beta chains follows, all from one sample in a study of blood T cell repertoires in COVID-19. The protocol was immunoSEQ multiplex PCR, while the TCRdb copy is restricted to in-frame clones and leaves out a portion. The table includes over 120,000 clones, roughly 83% detected once. Sequencing was performed on peripheral blood. Receptors were obtained from a woman between 65 and 79 years old with COVID-19, enrolled during active disease. Each CDR3 is given with its conserved first and last residue. The order of the fields is V gene, D gene, J gene, clone size, CDR3 protein, CDR3 DNA. The D gene is left open where the match is weak. For some rows the clone size is stated as once, few or many, or as a class when expanded; others skip it.

TRBV11-1	-	TRBJ2-5	-	CASSAGQSQETQYF	TGTGCCAGCAGCGCGGGACAGTCACAAGAGACCCAGTACTTC
TRBV28	-	TRBJ1-6	once	CATRRNQGWGSPLHF	TGTGCCACCAGACGGAACCAGGGGTGGGGTTCACCCCTCCACTTT
TRBV28	TRBD1	TRBJ1-5	-	CASRVGQGRSSNQPQHF	TGTGCCAGCAGGGTTGGACAGGGGAGGAGTAGCAATCAGCCCCAGCATTTT
TRBV10-3	-	TRBJ1-2	-	CAITPEGGYGYTF	TGTGCCATCACCCCGGAGGGTGGCTATGGCTACACCTTC
TRBV19	TRBD1	TRBJ1-2	-	CASSTGGTAHYGYTF	TGTGCCAGTAGTACCGGAGGGACAGCACACTATGGCTACACCTTC
TRBV10-3	TRBD1	TRBJ1-4	-	CAISAQGLGTEKLFF	TGTGCCATCAGTGCACAGGGGCTTGGGACTGAAAAACTGTTTTTT
TRBV2	-	TRBJ2-5	-	CASIGGVGETQYF	TGTGCCAGCATAGGAGGGGTCGGGGAGACCCAGTACTTC
TRBV5-1	TRBD2	TRBJ2-3	-	CASSTRTSGGRTDTQYF	TGCGCCAGCAGCACCAGGACTAGCGGGGGGCGCACAGATACGCAGTATTTT
TRBV15	-	TRBJ1-1	-	CATSRDEFPRDNNTEAFF	TGTGCCACCAGCAGAGATGAGTTCCCCAGAGACAACAACACTGAAGCTTTCTTT
TRBV6-1	-	TRBJ2-7	-	CASSEAGLWTYPYEQYF	TGTGCCAGCAGTGAAGCAGGATTGTGGACTTACCCCTACGAGCAGTACTTC
TRBV7-9	TRBD1	TRBJ1-1	-	CASSPPGTGNRAEAFF	TGTGCCAGCAGTCCGCCCGGGACAGGGAATAGGGCTGAAGCTTTCTTT
TRBV29-1	-	TRBJ1-2	-	CSVVVAFTGSLGYGYTF	TGCAGCGTTGTGGTGGCCTTTACAGGTTCATTAGGGTATGGCTACACCTTC
TRBV30	-	TRBJ1-6	-	CAWSQDRINSPLHF	TGTGCCTGGAGTCAGGATAGGATTAATTCACCCCTCCACTTT
TRBV28	TRBD1	TRBJ2-2	many	CASRGPGQGARGTGELFF	TGTGCCAGCAGGGGCCCGGGACAGGGGGCGCGGGGCACCGGGGAGCTGTTTTTT
TRBV21-1	-	TRBJ2-1	-	CASSKSGAGAKYNEQFF	TGTGCCAGCAGCAAATCCGGAGCGGGGGCCAAATACAATGAGCAGTTCTTC
TRBV6-1	-	TRBJ1-5	-	CASSDRGVGNQPQHF	TGTGCCAGCAGTGACAGGGGCGTCGGCAATCAGCCCCAGCATTTT
TRBV6-5	-	TRBJ1-1	-	CASSPILNTEAFF	TGTGCCAGCAGCCCAATCCTGAACACTGAAGCTTTCTTT
TRBV11-1	TRBD1	TRBJ1-3	-	CASSWGQGDGNTIYF	TGTGCCAGCAGCTGGGGACAGGGCGACGGAAACACCATATATTTT
TRBV27	TRBD1	TRBJ1-1	once	CASSLTGQSTEAFF	TGTGCCAGCAGCCTGACAGGGCAATCCACTGAAGCTTTCTTT
TRBV7-8	-	TRBJ2-7	-	CASSLGGRNSVYEQYF	TGTGCCAGCAGCTTAGGGGGGCGGAACAGCGTCTACGAGCAGTACTTC
TRBV7-9	TRBD1	TRBJ1-1	-	CASSLQGANEAFF	TGTGCCAGCAGCTTACAGGGGGCGAATGAAGCTTTCTTT
TRBV7-9	TRBD1	TRBJ1-1	-	CASSLRDSDTEAFF	TGTGCCAGCAGCCTCCGGGACAGCGACACTGAAGCTTTCTTT
TRBV28	-	TRBJ2-7	once	CASSLEISNYEQYF	TGTGCCAGCAGTTTGGAGATCTCGAACTACGAGCAGTACTTC
TRBV5-6	-	TRBJ1-3	-	CASSKGGVGGNTIYF	TGTGCCAGCAGCAAGGGAGGGGTAGGCGGAAACACCATATATTTT
TRBV18	-	TRBJ1-2	-	CASSLEGGRGYTF	TGTGCCAGCTCACTCGAAGGGGGACGGGGCTACACCTTC
TRBV2	-	TRBJ1-1	-	CASSPPTANTEAFF	TGTGCCAGCAGTCCCCCGACAGCCAACACTGAAGCTTTCTTT
TRBV4-3	-	TRBJ2-7	-	CASSQDGAGLYEQYF	TGCGCCAGCAGCCAAGATGGGGCAGGGCTCTACGAGCAGTACTTC
TRBV7-2	-	TRBJ1-5	-	CASTPTANNQPQHF	TGTGCCAGCACCCCGACAGCGAACAATCAGCCCCAGCATTTT
TRBV9	-	TRBJ2-2	once	CASSPGGVGELFF	TGTGCCAGCAGCCCCGGAGGTGTCGGGGAGCTGTTTTTT
TRBV7-6	TRBD2	TRBJ2-1	-	CASSLNSARGGGEQFF	TGTGCCAGCAGCTTAAATTCGGCTAGGGGCGGGGGTGAGCAGTTCTTC
TRBV27	TRBD2	TRBJ2-3	once	CASSSGGGSDTQYF	TGTGCCAGCAGTAGCGGGGGGGGGTCAGATACGCAGTATTTT
TRBV5-1	-	TRBJ2-7	-	CASSSWVASEQYF	TGCGCCAGCAGCTCCTGGGTAGCCTCCGAGCAGTACTTC
TRBV2	TRBD1	TRBJ1-1	-	CASKRGPTEAFF	TGTGCCAGCAAGAGGGGGCCGACTGAAGCTTTCTTT
TRBV2	-	TRBJ1-2	-	CASKIDRSNYGYTF	TGTGCCAGCAAGATAGACAGGAGTAACTATGGCTACACCTTC
TRBV4-2	TRBD1	TRBJ1-6	-	CASSPQGQGQKEDSPLHF	TGTGCCAGCAGCCCACAGGGACAGGGGCAAAAGGAAGATTCACCCCTCCACTTT
TRBV19	-	TRBJ1-1	-	CASQDSKNTEAFF	TGTGCCAGCCAGGACAGCAAGAACACTGAAGCTTTCTTT
TRBV24-1	-	TRBJ1-2	-	CATSDQKLGGYTF	TGTGCCACCAGTGACCAAAAACTCGGGGGCTACACCTTC
TRBV4-3	-	TRBJ1-1	few	CASSQEERGGTEAFF	TGCGCCAGCAGCCAAGAGGAAAGGGGTGGCACTGAAGCTTTCTTT
TRBV2	TRBD1	TRBJ1-2	-	CASRTDRSSYGYTF	TGTGCCAGCAGAACGGACAGGAGCTCTTATGGCTACACCTTC
TRBV6-5	-	TRBJ1-5	-	CASSFTGDQPQHF	TGTGCCAGCAGTTTCACAGGAGATCAGCCCCAGCATTTT
TRBV4-2	-	TRBJ1-4	-	CASSQDQMALRGEKLFF	TGTGCCAGCAGCCAAGATCAGATGGCTCTGCGGGGTGAAAAACTGTTTTTT